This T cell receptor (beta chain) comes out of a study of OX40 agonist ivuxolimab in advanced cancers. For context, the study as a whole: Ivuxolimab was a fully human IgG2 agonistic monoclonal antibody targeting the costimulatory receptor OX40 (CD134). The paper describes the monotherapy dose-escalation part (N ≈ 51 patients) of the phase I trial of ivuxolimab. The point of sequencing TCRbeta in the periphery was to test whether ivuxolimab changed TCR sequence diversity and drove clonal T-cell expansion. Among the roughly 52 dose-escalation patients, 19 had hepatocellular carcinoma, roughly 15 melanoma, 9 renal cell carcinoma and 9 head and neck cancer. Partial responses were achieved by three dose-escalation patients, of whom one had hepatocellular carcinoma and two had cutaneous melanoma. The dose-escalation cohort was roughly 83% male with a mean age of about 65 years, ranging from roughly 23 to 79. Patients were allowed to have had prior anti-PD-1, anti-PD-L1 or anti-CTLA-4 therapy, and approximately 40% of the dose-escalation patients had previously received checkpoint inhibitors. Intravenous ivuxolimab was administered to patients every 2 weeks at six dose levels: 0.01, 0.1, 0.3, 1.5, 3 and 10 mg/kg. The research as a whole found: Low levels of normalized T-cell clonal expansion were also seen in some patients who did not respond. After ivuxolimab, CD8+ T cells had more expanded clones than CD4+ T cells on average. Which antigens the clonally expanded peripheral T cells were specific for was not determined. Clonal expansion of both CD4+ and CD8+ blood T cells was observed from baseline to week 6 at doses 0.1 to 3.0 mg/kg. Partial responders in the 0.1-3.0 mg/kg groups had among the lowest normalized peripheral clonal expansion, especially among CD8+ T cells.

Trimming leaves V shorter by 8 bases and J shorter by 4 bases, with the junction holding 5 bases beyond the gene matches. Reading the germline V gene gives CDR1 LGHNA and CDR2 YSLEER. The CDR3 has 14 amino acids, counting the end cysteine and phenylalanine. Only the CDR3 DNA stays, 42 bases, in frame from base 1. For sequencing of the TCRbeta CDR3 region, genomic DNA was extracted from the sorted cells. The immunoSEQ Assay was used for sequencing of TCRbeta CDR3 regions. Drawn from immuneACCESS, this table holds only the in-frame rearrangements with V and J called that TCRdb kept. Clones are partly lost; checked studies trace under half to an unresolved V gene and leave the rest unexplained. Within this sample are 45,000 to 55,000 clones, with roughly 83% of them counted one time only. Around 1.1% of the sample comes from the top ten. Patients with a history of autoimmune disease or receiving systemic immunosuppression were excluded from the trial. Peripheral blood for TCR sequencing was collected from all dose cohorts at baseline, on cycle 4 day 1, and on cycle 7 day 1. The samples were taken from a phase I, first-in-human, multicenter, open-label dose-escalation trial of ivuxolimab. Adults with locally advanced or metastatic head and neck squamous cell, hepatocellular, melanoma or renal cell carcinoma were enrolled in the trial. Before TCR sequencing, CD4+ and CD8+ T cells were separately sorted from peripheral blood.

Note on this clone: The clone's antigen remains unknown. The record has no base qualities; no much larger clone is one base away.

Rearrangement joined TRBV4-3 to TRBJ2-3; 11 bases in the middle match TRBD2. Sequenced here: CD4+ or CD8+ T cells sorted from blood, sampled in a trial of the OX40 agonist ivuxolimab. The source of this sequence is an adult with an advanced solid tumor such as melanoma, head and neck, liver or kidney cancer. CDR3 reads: CASGSGGAADTQYF. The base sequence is TGCGCCAGCGGTAGCGGGGGGGCGGCAGATACGCAGTATTTT.